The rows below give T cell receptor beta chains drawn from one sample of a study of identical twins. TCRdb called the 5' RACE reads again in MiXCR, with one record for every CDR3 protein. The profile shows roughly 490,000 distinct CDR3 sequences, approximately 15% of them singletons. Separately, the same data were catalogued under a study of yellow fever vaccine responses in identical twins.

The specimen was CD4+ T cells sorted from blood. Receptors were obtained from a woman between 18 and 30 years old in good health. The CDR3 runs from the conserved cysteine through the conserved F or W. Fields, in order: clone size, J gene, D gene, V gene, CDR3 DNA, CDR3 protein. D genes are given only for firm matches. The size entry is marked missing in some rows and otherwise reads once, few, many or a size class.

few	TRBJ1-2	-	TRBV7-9	TGTGCCAGCAGCTTAGCTTCAGCAAATAACTATGGCTACACCTTC	CASSLASANNYGYTF
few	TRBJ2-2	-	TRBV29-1	TGCAGCGTTGAAGAAGGGGTAACGACCGGGGAGCTGTTTTTT	CSVEEGVTTGELFF
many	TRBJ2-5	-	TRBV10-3	TGTGCCATCAGTGACCACGGGGGCATCCAAGAGACCCAGTACTTC	CAISDHGGIQETQYF
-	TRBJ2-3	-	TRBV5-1	TGCGCCAGCTTAGGTGGCTCGGGCTTACTAGGCACAGATACGCAGTATTTT	CASLGGSGLLGTDTQYF
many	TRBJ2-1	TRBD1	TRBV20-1	TGCAGTGCTAGAAAGACAGGGGGCTGGGACAATGAGCAGTTCTTC	CSARKTGGWDNEQFF
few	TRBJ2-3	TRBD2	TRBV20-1	TGCAGTGCTAGACCACTAGCGGCAAGCCCCACAGATACGCAGTATTTT	CSARPLAASPTDTQYF
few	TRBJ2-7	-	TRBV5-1	TGCGCCAGCAGCTTGGATGGATTTTACTACGAGCAGTACTTC	CASSLDGFYYEQYF
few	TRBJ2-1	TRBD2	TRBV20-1	TGCAGTGCTAGAGTCGGGGGGGGGAAAACCTCCTACAATGAGCAGTTCTTC	CSARVGGGKTSYNEQFF
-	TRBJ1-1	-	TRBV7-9	TGTGCCAGCAGCGTGGTTGTCACTGAAGCTTTCTTT	CASSVVVTEAFF
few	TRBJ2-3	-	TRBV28	TGTGCCAGCAGTTCCCCCTCAGCAGATACGCAGTATTTT	CASSSPSADTQYF
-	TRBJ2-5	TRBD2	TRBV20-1	TGCAGTGCTAGAGAAACTAGCGGAACAGGGGAGACCCAGTACTTC	CSARETSGTGETQYF
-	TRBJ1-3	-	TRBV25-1	TGTGCCAGCCTCGGGGGGGATGGAAACACCATATATTTT	CASLGGDGNTIYF
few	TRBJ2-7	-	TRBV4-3	TGCGCCAGCAGCCAACTACAGGCCTACGAGCAGTACTTC	CASSQLQAYEQYF
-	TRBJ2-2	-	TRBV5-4	TGTGCCAGCAGCCCATCGGCGAAGGGAAGTACCGGGGAGCTGTTTTTT	CASSPSAKGSTGELFF
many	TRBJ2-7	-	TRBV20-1	TGCAGTGCTAGAGGGACCGTTTCGTACGAGCAGTACTTC	CSARGTVSYEQYF
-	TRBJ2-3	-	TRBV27	TGTGCCAGCAGTTTAGGTATCAAGAGCACAGATACGCAGTATTTT	CASSLGIKSTDTQYF
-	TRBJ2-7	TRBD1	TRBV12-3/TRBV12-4	TGTGCCAGCACCCAGAGGGGGCGGTACGAGCAGTACTTC	CASTQRGRYEQYF
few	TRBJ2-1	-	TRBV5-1	TGCGCCAGCAGCTTGGTGAGGACTGGGGATGAGCAGTTCTTC	CASSLVRTGDEQFF
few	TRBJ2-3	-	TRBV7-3	TGTGCCAGCAGCGAGGAGGGACTCTCGCGAGATACGCAGTATTTT	CASSEEGLSRDTQYF
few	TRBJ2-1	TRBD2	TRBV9	TGTGCCAGCAGCCTCCGACTAGCGGGAGTGGGATACAATGAGCAGTTCTTC	CASSLRLAGVGYNEQFF